This TCR beta chain was profiled in a study of shared clonotypes between healthy human individuals. This CDR3 is 19 amino acids long. Trimming cost V 2 bases and J 0 bases; bases outside gene matches: 9. Per germline, CDR1 GTSNPN and CDR2 SVGIG (reference sequence). Once extracted for a subset, genomic DNA was divided evenly among several immunoSEQ plates. Generated by immunoSEQ multiplex PCR, the TCRdb table keeps only in-frame clones and is missing some. The data contain some 2 million clones, roughly 96% of them singletons. Regarding this clone: Its specificity is not known.

Findings and caveats of the study: When naive CD4 clonotypes were compared across several donors, around 5% were shared.

The chain is built from TRBV30 and TRBJ2-2; 13 bases map to TRBD2. Input material: naive CD4+ T cells sorted from blood. Subset meaning: CD45RA+ positively selected. The receptor's source is a young man in good health. The CDR3 region is CAWSRTRTSGSSNTGELFF. The CDR3 bases are TGTGCCTGGAGTCGCACTCGGACTAGCGGGAGTTCGAACACCGGGGAGCTGTTTTTT.